The rows below give T cell receptor beta chains drawn from one sample of a study of T cell repertoires in cytomegalovirus infection. Antigen specificity for these receptors is unknown. Using its own MiXCR run on the reads, TCRdb lists one record per CDR3 protein. The top ten clones hold roughly 50% of a sample with approximately 76,000 distinct CDR3 sequences, roughly 25% of them seen once. Here the sequenced sample was CD8+ T cells from cultured PBMCs, taken from culture after CMV antigen stimulation. These receptors all come from a human donor in good health (CMV status not recorded). Some clones in this sample may be carry-over from other donors' samples. CDR3s include the opening cysteine and the closing phenylalanine or tryptophan. The D gene is left open where the match is weak. Clone size is given for some rows only: seen once, a few or many times, or a class if the clone is expanded.

d_call j_call v_call cdr3_length clone_size cdr3_aa cdr3_nt
NA TRBJ1-4 TRBV15 14 NA CATSVRGGKEKLFF TGTGCCACCAGCGTCAGGGGCGGCAAGGAAAAACTGTTTTTT
TRBD2 TRBJ2-1 TRBV7-2 13 many CASSLALAGRQFF TGTGCCAGCAGCTTAGCGTTAGCGGGAAGGCAGTTCTTC
TRBD2 TRBJ2-3 TRBV6-2/TRBV6-3 16 few CASSSGTSLSTDTQYF TGTGCCAGCAGTTCCGGGACTAGTTTATCCACAGATACGCAGTATTTT
NA TRBJ2-7 TRBV27 13 NA CASSHPMGGEQYF TGTGCCAGCAGCCACCCAATGGGGGGCGAGCAGTACTTC
NA TRBJ1-5 TRBV7-8 17 many CASSLEAVVGGHQPQHF TGTGCCAGCAGCTTAGAAGCTGTTGTGGGGGGGCATCAGCCCCAGCATTTT
NA TRBJ2-1 TRBV5-6 17 few CASSLAPGSSSYNEQFF TGTGCCAGCAGCTTGGCCCCAGGATCTAGCTCCTACAATGAGCAGTTCTTC
NA TRBJ2-7 TRBV28 13 NA CATTTGTGYEQYF TGTGCCACTACGACAGGGACTGGTTACGAGCAGTACTTC
NA TRBJ1-5 TRBV7-3 13 many CASSSQWGEPQHF TGTGCCAGCAGCTCCCAATGGGGAGAGCCCCAGCATTTT
NA TRBJ2-5 TRBV11-2 15 few CASSLEGQDQETQYF TGTGCCAGCAGCTTAGAAGGTCAGGACCAAGAGACCCAGTACTTC
TRBD1 TRBJ2-7 TRBV7-9 13 many CASSRDRGYEQYF TGTGCCAGCAGCCGGGACAGGGGCTACGAGCAGTACTTC
NA TRBJ2-7 TRBV7-2 14 many CASSLEGRFYEQYF TGTGCCAGCAGCTTAGAGGGGCGCTTCTACGAGCAGTACTTC
NA TRBJ2-6 TRBV3-1 17 few CASSQEAARSGANVLTF TGTGCCAGCAGCCAAGAGGCAGCGCGCTCTGGGGCCAACGTCCTGACTTTC
TRBD2 TRBJ2-1 TRBV10-3 17 NA CAISESGREGSYNEQFF TGTGCCATCAGTGAGTCTGGGCGGGAGGGATCCTACAATGAGCAGTTCTTC